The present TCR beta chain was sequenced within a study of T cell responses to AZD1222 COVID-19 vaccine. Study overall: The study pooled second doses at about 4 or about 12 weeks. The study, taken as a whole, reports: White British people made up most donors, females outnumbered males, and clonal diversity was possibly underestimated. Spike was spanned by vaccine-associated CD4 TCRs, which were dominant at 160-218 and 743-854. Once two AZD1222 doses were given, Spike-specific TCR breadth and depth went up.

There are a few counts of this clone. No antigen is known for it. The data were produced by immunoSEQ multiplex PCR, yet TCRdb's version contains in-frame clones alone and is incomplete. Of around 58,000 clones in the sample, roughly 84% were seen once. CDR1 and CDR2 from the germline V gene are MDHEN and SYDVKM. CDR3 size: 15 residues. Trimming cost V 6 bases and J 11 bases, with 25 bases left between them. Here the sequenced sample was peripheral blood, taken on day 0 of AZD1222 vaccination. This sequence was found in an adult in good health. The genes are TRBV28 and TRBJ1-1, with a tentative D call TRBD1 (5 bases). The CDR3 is CASRQVSGAVTEAFF. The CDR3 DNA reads TGTGCCAGCAGACAGGTTAGCGGGGCGGTAACGGAGGCTTTCTTT.